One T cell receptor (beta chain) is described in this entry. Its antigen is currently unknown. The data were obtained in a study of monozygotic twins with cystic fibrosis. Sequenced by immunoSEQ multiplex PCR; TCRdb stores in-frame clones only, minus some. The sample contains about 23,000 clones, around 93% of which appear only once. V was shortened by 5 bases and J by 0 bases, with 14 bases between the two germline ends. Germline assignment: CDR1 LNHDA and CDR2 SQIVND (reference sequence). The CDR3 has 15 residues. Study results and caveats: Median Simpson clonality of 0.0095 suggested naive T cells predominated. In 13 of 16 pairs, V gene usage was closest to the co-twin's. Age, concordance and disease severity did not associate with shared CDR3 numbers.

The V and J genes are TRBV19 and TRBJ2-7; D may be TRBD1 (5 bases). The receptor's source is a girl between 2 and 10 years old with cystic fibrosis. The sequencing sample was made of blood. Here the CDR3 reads CASSVTGENSYEQYF. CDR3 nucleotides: TGTGCCAGTAGTGTCACAGGTGAAAACTCCTACGAGCAGTACTTC. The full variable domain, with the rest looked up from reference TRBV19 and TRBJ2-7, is DGGITQSPKYLFRKEGQNVTLSCEQNLNHDAMYWYRQDPGQGLRLIYYSQIVNDFQKGDIAEGYSVSREKKESFPLTVTSAQKNPTAFYLCASSVTGENSYEQYFGPGTRLTVT.